The next 15 T cell receptor beta chains were all read from a single sample in a study of radiotherapy plus CTLA-4 blockade in lung cancer. Libraries were prepared by immunoSEQ multiplex PCR; TCRdb keeps only in-frame clonotypes and omits some of them. The table shows 75,000 to 100,000 clones, with approximately 78% occurring only once. The material was peripheral blood, obtained from a patient treated with radiotherapy plus ipilimumab. Receptors originate from a human donor with non-small cell lung cancer who had a partial response to radiotherapy plus ipilimumab.

V usage is TRBV9 and J usage is TRBJ2-2; 9 positions match TRBD1. V lost 6 bases, J lost 4 bases, and 4 bases stayed unmatched. From germline, CDR1 is SGDLS and CDR2 YYNGEE. There are 14 residues in the CDR3. DNA of the CDR3: TGTGCCAGCAACAGGGGGCGCGGCACCGGGGAGCTGTTTTTT. Encoded protein: CASNRGRGTGELFF.

This clone has only one observation. The rearrangement links TRBV11-3 to TRBJ2-1; the match to TRBD2 covers 8 bases. Germline V gene lookup returns CDR1 SGHNT and CDR2 YENEEA. The CDR3 is made up of 16 amino acids. With V trimmed by 5 bases and J by 2 bases, 8 bases remained unmatched. CDR3 protein: CASSPGDGRAYNEQFF. The CDR3 region has the DNA TGTGCCAGCAGCCCCGGAGACGGGAGGGCCTACAATGAGCAGTTCTTC.

The J gene is TRBJ2-1, the V gene TRBV5-5, with TRBD1 identical over 8 bases. The V gene's germline CDR1 is SGHKS and CDR2 YYEKEE (reference sequence). The CDR3 is 14 residues long. The trim removed 6 bases at V and 7 bases at J, leaving 9 bases unmatched. As DNA, the CDR3 is TGTGCCAGCACCCTATCAACAGGGGGGAATGAGCAGTTCTTC. This encodes CASTLSTGGNEQFF.

The rearrangement links TRBV10-1 to TRBJ2-2; tentatively, D is TRBD2 (5 bases). Germline CDR1 is WNHNN and CDR2 is SYGVQD (reference sequence). CDR3 size: 15 residues. V was shortened by 4 bases and J by 0 bases, with 9 bases between the two germline ends. CDR3 DNA sequence: TGCGCCAGCAGTGGAGGGCGGTCGAACACCGGGGAGCTGTTTTTT. It specifies CASSGGRSNTGELFF.

The chain uses TRBV18 and TRBJ1-1, with 7 bases aligning to TRBD1. Germline V gene sequence: CDR1 KGHSH, CDR2 LQKENI. The CDR3 length is 15 residues. The junction had 12 bases not matched to a gene; V was cut back by 4 bases and J by 7 bases. CDR3 loop: CASSQSDRVFNEAFF. The CDR3 region has the DNA TGTGCCAGCTCACAATCAGACAGGGTGTTTAATGAAGCTTTCTTT.

The genes are TRBV7-9 and TRBJ2-3; 14 bases match TRBD2. There are 18 residues in the CDR3. Trimming removed 4 bases from V and 3 bases from J; junction bases left unmatched: 9. CDR1 SEHNR and CDR2 FQNEAQ come from the germline V gene (reference sequence). CDR3 DNA: TGTGCCAGCAGCTCTGGGACTAGCGGGAGTCTAACAACAGATACGCAGTATTTT. Its protein is CASSSGTSGSLTTDTQYF.

This clone came up once. The V and J genes are TRBV28 and TRBJ1-2, with 7 bases matching TRBD1. The CDR3 sequence is 18 residues long. Trimming took 5 bases from V and 0 from J; bases not matched to a gene: 15. Germline CDR1 is MDHEN and CDR2 is SYDVKM. The CDR3 bases are TGTGCCAGCAGTCTCCGTACCCGGGACAGCCGGACTAACTATGGCTACACCTTC. This gives the protein CASSLRTRDSRTNYGYTF.

This chain links TRBV2 with TRBJ2-1, with TRBD2 as a possible D gene (6 bases). The CDR3 covers 16 residues. Germline V lookup: CDR1 SNHLY, CDR2 FYNNEI. Trimming stripped 2 bases from V and 2 bases from J, with 13 bases between. The CDR3, as DNA: TGTGCCAGCAGTGAAAGGGGCGCTAGCGCCTACAATGAGCAGTTCTTC. It yields the protein CASSERGASAYNEQFF.

V usage is TRBV6-1 and J usage is TRBJ2-7; no definite D call. This CDR3 has 13 residues. Germline assignment: CDR1 MNHNS and CDR2 SASEGT. Trimming removed 5 bases from V and 2 bases from J, with 10 bases in between. CDR3 residues: CASSRQATYEQYF. The CDR3 nucleotides read TGTGCCAGCAGTCGCCAGGCCACCTACGAGCAGTACTTC.

The V and J genes are TRBV6-5 and TRBJ1-2; 8 bases fit TRBD1. The CDR3 spans 12 residues. The V and J ends lost 4 bases and 7 bases, in that order; junction bases with no gene match: 2. The V gene's germline CDR1 is MNHEY and CDR2 SVGAGI. The CDR3 DNA is TGTGCCAGCAGTTCACAGGGGGGTGGCTACACCTTC. It encodes CASSSQGGGYTF.

The J gene is TRBJ2-3, the V gene TRBV6-1; the match to TRBD2 covers 7 bases. Looked up from germline, CDR1 is MNHNS and CDR2 is SASEGT. The CDR3 is 14 residues long. V dropped 8 bases and J dropped 4; count of bases not matched to a gene: 9. The chain's CDR3 is CASPRGETSDTQYF. The CDR3 DNA follows: TGTGCCAGCCCCCGGGGGGAGACGTCAGATACGCAGTATTTT.

V usage is TRBV2 and J usage is TRBJ1-5; 8 nucleotides agree with TRBD1. Trimming at V came to 5 bases and at J to 6 bases, leaving 3 bases not matched to a gene. The CDR3 has 13 amino acids. Germline V gene lookup returns CDR1 SNHLY and CDR2 FYNNEI. For the CDR3, the DNA is TGTGCCAGCAGTAGGACAGGGACTCAGCCCCAGCATTTT. Protein product: CASSRTGTQPQHF. The entire variable domain, with the rest obtained from reference TRBV2 and TRBJ1-5, is as follows: EPEVTQTPSHQVTQMGQEVILRCVPISNHLYFYWYRQILGQKVEFLVSFYNNEISEKSEIFDDQFSVERPDGSNFTLKIRSTKLEDSAMYFCASSRTGTQPQHFGDGTRLSIL.

The V call is TRBV18, the J call TRBJ2-7; 7 nucleotides agree with TRBD2. The CDR3 has 15 residues. V shed 3 bases, J shed 1 base, and the junction held 6 bases outside the gene matches. CDR1 and CDR2 from the germline V gene are KGHSH and LQKENI. In DNA, the CDR3 is TGTGCCAGCTCACCTCAACGGGACTATTCCTACGAGCAGTACTTC. Protein sequence: CASSPQRDYSYEQYF.

Concerning this clone: Different DNA sequences within this sample yield the same CDR3. The rearrangement joins TRBV28 to TRBJ1-1, with a tentative D call TRBD1 (6 bases). CDR3 length: 12 residues. V dropped 6 bases and J dropped 5 bases, with 10 bases sitting between them. Germline V gives CDR1 MDHEN, CDR2 SYDVKM. CDR3 residues: CASSLQGTEAFF. The CDR3 DNA follows: TGTGCCAGCAGCCTACAGGGTACTGAAGCTTTCTTT.

CDR3 coding DNA: TGTGCCAGCAGCTTACGCTCGGAGGAGCAGTACTTC. The encoded protein is CASSLRSEEQYF. J is TRBJ2-7 and V is TRBV13, with D unclear. The V and J ends lost 2 bases and 7 bases respectively, with 9 bases between them. Germline loops: CDR1 PRHDT, CDR2 FYEKMQ (reference sequence). The CDR3 extends over 12 amino acids.